The clone carrying this T cell receptor (beta chain) has just a few counts. Its target is unknown. The data belong to a study of CD8+ T cells in alopecia areata. Overall study context: Affected scalp percentage gauged treated patients' severity.

Trimming pared 3 bases from V and 1 base from J, leaving 3 bases between. CDR3 length: 12 amino acids. Germline CDR1 and CDR2: GTSNPN and SVGIG (reference sequence). Extracted RNA was reverse transcribed, and the resulting cDNA served as sequencing template. Produced via immunoSEQ multiplex PCR; TCRdb's table is partial and in-frame only. The repertoire consists of roughly 190,000 clones, with more than 55% occurring once and the leading ten covering about 1.3%. Study-wide results and caveats: Resident alphabeta T cells of normal skin are also sequenced in scalp samples. Scalp clonality dropped significantly under tofacitinib, as did expanded CD8+ top-100 clones. Just one nonresponder means the tie between baseline CD8+ expansion and response stays uncertain.

Treatment noted: oral pan-JAK inhibitor, 5-10 mg twice daily. This TCR was sampled from a human donor with alopecia areata. This sample comprised CD4+ T cells sorted from blood, obtained at week 49, from a patient treated with tofacitinib. This sequence joins TRBV30 and TRBJ2-2; D not resolved. In DNA, the CDR3 is TGTGCCTGGAGCTGGAACACCGGGGAGCTGTTTTTT. Its translation: CAWSWNTGELFF.